This passage covers 22 T cell receptor beta chains from one sample sequenced in a study of blood T cells in healthy people across ages. The second PCR ran about 6 to 12 cycles with a sample-barcoded 5' primer and J-beta primers. TCRdb analysed the 5' RACE reads with MiXCR anew, one entry per CDR3 protein. The sample shows about 1.6 million distinct CDR3 sequences, roughly 32% of them seen only once. The specimen was blood. These receptors all come from a woman aged 30 to 39 in good health.

The chain couples TRBV6-5 to TRBJ1-5; D remains unclear. CDR3 length equals 14 residues. CDR1 is MNHEY and CDR2 is SVGAGI in the germline V gene. Between the trimmed V and J ends, which lost 4 bases and 10 bases, there was a span of 17 bases. The CDR3 nucleotides read TGTGCCAGCAGTTCCACCGGCCGGCCGTATCCCCAGCATTTT. Residues: CASSSTGRPYPQHF.

This clonotype was seen a few times. The rearrangement uses TRBV30 and TRBJ1-5, with a weak D call TRBD1 (5 bases). This CDR3 comprises 14 residues. V lost 2 bases to trimming and J lost 3 bases, with 11 bases between them. Germline values: CDR1 GTSNPN, CDR2 SVGIG (reference sequence). Here the CDR3 DNA reads TGTGCCTGGAGTACAGGACGTAACAATCAGCCCCAGCATTTT. The encoded protein is CAWSTGRNNQPQHF. The full variable domain, with the rest looked up from reference TRBV30 and TRBJ1-5, is SQTIHQWPATLVQPVGSPLSLECTVEGTSNPNLYWYRQAAGRGLQLLFYSVGIGQISSEVPQNLSASRPQDRQFILSSKKLLLSDSGFYLCAWSTGRNNQPQHFGDGTRLSIL.

As for this clonotype: The germline gene is not matched at one end of the junction; a read error may be the cause. The chain combines TRBV10-3 with TRBJ2-1; D might be TRBD2 (5 bases). From germline, CDR1 is ENHRY and CDR2 SYGVKD. CDR3 length equals 16 residues. Here the CDR3 DNA reads TGTGCCATCAATGAGAGGGAGCGGACCTCCTACAATGAGCAGTTCTTC. Its translation is CAINERERTSYNEQFF.

CDR3: CANRITGDTQYF. In nucleotides, the CDR3 is TGTGCCAACAGAATCACTGGGGATACGCAGTATTTT. The chain uses TRBV5-5 and TRBJ2-3; D ambiguous. The V end lost 9 bases, the J end lost 6 bases, and 14 bases lay between the germline ends. This CDR3 spans 12 amino acids. Germline CDR1 SGHKS, CDR2 YYEKEE (reference sequence).

The table lists this clonotype with a few counts. This chain links TRBV5-6 with TRBJ2-5; no firm D call. The germline V gene has CDR1 SGHDT and CDR2 YYEEEE. V was cut by 3 bases and J by 1 base, with 7 bases left in between. The CDR3 covers 13 residues. The CDR3 spells CASSSTAQETQYF. The CDR3 nucleotides are TGTGCCAGCAGCTCCACAGCCCAAGAGACCCAGTACTTC.

The V call is TRBV6-4, the J call TRBJ2-1, with TRBD2 identical over 8 bases. The CDR3 totals 15 residues. Germline V gene sequence: CDR1 MRHNA, CDR2 SNTAGT. V was pared by 5 bases and J by 8 bases, with 11 bases of the junction left unmatched. As DNA, the CDR3 is TGTGCCAGCAGTCCGATTAGCGGGACACACTATGAGCAGTTCTTC. This translates into CASSPISGTHYEQFF.

The chain couples TRBV4-1 to TRBJ1-6, with D possibly being TRBD1 (5 bases). The V gene's germline CDR1 is MGHRA and CDR2 YSYEKL. V shed 2 bases and J shed 6 bases, with 11 bases lying between them. The CDR3 is 15 amino acids. DNA for the CDR3: TGCGCCAGCAGCCAACAGACAGAAACTAATTCACCCCTCCACTTT. Its protein product is CASSQQTETNSPLHF.

The chain employs TRBV20-1 and TRBJ1-2; tentatively, D is TRBD1 (6 bases). CDR1 DFQATT and CDR2 SNEGSKA come from the germline V gene (reference sequence). This CDR3 is 15 amino acids long. Trimming cost V 2 bases and J 4 bases, with 17 bases left between them. CDR3 in DNA: TGCAGTGCTAGACAGGTTCCGGGGGGCAGCTATGGCTACACCTTC. This translates into CSARQVPGGSYGYTF.

This clonotype was recorded at least ten times. The chain is built from TRBV7-8 and TRBJ2-7; 7 nucleotides align to TRBD1. Looked up from germline, CDR1 is SGHVS and CDR2 is FQNEAQ. V was clipped by 10 bases and J by 3 bases; unmatched bases: 15. The CDR3 consists of 15 residues. In DNA form, the CDR3 reads TGTGCCACGACCCCAACCGGGACAGTGTTCTACGAGCAGTACTTC. Protein product: CATTPTGTVFYEQYF.

This clonotype was observed a few times. This sequence joins TRBV7-9 and TRBJ2-3, with D perhaps TRBD1 or TRBD2 (5 bases each). This CDR3 is built from 13 residues. Germline CDR1 and CDR2: SEHNR and FQNEAQ (reference sequence). V shed 1 base and J shed 14 bases, with 16 bases lying between them. CDR3 residues: CASSLGDPLWVYF. The CDR3 DNA is TGTGCCAGCAGCTTAGGGGACCCTCTTTGGGTGTATTTT.

The rearrangement joins TRBV29-1 to TRBJ2-1; D unclear. The CDR3 spans 11 residues. Trimming took off 6 bases at V and 5 bases at J, with 8 bases between the two ends. CDR1 SQVTM and CDR2 ANQGSEA come from the germline V gene. The CDR3 DNA follows: TGCAGCGTAAGACTTGACAATGAGCAGTTCTTC. As protein: CSVRLDNEQFF.

The chain uses TRBV5-1 and TRBJ2-7; TRBD1 agrees at 8 bases. Germline lookup yields CDR1 SGHRS and CDR2 YFSETQ. J gave up 3 bases and V 6 bases, and 8 bases lay outside the gene matches. The CDR3 totals 14 residues. CDR3 amino acids: CASTRGPNYYEQYF. The CDR3 nucleotides read TGCGCCAGCACCAGGGGGCCTAACTACTACGAGCAGTACTTC.

This clonotype showed up just a few times. The V and J genes are TRBV27 and TRBJ2-3; 9 bases align to TRBD1. Germline CDR1 reads MNHEY; CDR2 reads SMNVEV (reference sequence). The CDR3 is made up of 16 amino acids. Germline trimming cut 5 bases from V and 3 bases from J; bases unmatched to any gene: 9. In DNA form, the CDR3 reads TGTGCCAGCAGTCCACACCGGGACAGGGCTACAGATACGCAGTATTTT. This gives the protein CASSPHRDRATDTQYF.

V and J are TRBV4-1 and TRBJ2-7; a weak D match, TRBD2 (6 bases). V dropped 4 bases and J dropped 6 bases, with 16 bases sitting between them. Germline lookup yields CDR1 MGHRA and CDR2 YSYEKL. The CDR3 runs 14 residues. CDR3 amino acids: CASSPNRGGGEQYF. The CDR3, as DNA: TGCGCCAGCAGCCCGAATCGTGGGGGAGGCGAGCAGTACTTC.

V gene TRBV21-1 combines with J gene TRBJ2-4; the table's TRBD1 call for D was not verified on the DNA. TRBJ2-7 explains the end of the DNA better; the J call may be wrong. TRBV21-1 is tagged as a pseudogene. This CDR3 has 15 amino acids. CDR3 DNA sequence: TGTGCCAGCAGCAAAGATGGAAAAGGGGGCTACGAGCAGTACTTC. Encoded protein: CASSKDGKGGYEQYF.

Only a few counts were recorded for this clonotype. The V and J genes are TRBV7-8 and TRBJ2-7, with 9 positions matching TRBD2. Germline-derived CDR1 and CDR2 are SGHVS and FQNEAQ. CDR3 length equals 17 residues. Trimming removed 1 base from V and 7 bases from J; junction bases left unmatched: 14. The DNA of the CDR3 is TGTGCCAGCAGCTTAGAACAGACTAGCGGTCGGAGCTGGGAGCAGTACTTC. Protein sequence: CASSLEQTSGRSWEQYF.

The rearrangement uses TRBV18 and TRBJ2-1; a possible D gene is TRBD2 (6 bases). Germline CDR1 and CDR2: KGHSH and LQKENI. This CDR3 comprises 15 residues. The V end lost 3 bases, the J end lost 6 bases, and 15 bases lay between the germline ends. The CDR3 DNA reads as TGTGCCAGCTCACCGGGGGGAACGGCCGGCAATGAGCAGTTCTTC. It yields the protein CASSPGGTAGNEQFF.

This clonotype occurred once. CDR3 DNA: TGTGCCAGCAGTTACTCGAATATGCGGGAGGGCTACGAGCAGTACTTC. This translates into CASSYSNMREGYEQYF. This rearrangement joins TRBV6-6 to TRBJ2-7; TRBD2 matches 9 bases. J gave up 3 bases and V 0 bases, and 6 bases lay outside the gene matches. Per germline, CDR1 MNHNY and CDR2 SVGAGI (reference sequence). The CDR3 covers 16 residues.

This clonotype was counted only a few times. The chain is built from TRBV20-1 and TRBJ1-6; D remains unclear. CDR3 length: 14 amino acids. Trimming cost V 0 bases and J 6 bases, with 9 bases left between them. Germline-derived CDR1 and CDR2 are DFQATT and SNEGSKA (reference sequence). The chain's CDR3 is CSARDWRSNSPLHF. The CDR3 DNA is TGCAGTGCTAGAGACTGGAGGAGTAATTCACCCCTCCACTTT.

J is TRBJ1-5 and V is TRBV19; D is uncertain. The germline V gene has CDR1 LNHDA and CDR2 SQIVND (reference sequence). Trimming shortened V by 3 bases and J by 3 bases, and 12 bases separated the two germline ends. This CDR3 region has 15 residues. Written as DNA, the CDR3 is TGTGCCAGTAGTATTTGGCCGGCCTTCAATCAGCCCCAGCATTTT. Translating gives CASSIWPAFNQPQHF.

CDR3 loop: CAVGRNQGAGETQYF. Written as DNA, the CDR3 is TGTGCCGTCGGTCGGAACCAGGGGGCCGGCGAGACCCAGTACTTC. The J gene is TRBJ2-5, the V gene TRBV10-3, with TRBD1 matching over 8 bases. V lost 11 bases to trimming and J lost 5 bases; unmatched junction nucleotides: 16. This CDR3 contains 15 residues. Germline V lookup: CDR1 ENHRY, CDR2 SYGVKD.

The genes are TRBV6-4 and TRBJ1-6; D possibly corresponds to TRBD1 (5 bases). The germline gives CDR1 MRHNA, CDR2 SNTAGT. The germline V and J ends were trimmed by 6 bases and 6 bases, with 9 bases remaining between them. The length of the CDR3 is 13 residues. This chain's CDR3 is CASRRDFNSPLHF. The CDR3 DNA reads TGTGCCAGCAGACGGGACTTTAATTCACCCCTCCACTTT.